The T cell receptor beta chain under discussion was sequenced for a study of blood T cell repertoires in COVID-19. Germline V gene data show CDR1 as SGHNT and CDR2 as YENEEA. The CDR3 is made up of 13 amino acids. V dropped 6 bases and J dropped 1 base, with 6 bases sitting between them. The repertoire was sequenced with immunoSEQ multiplex PCR; TCRdb's copy has only in-frame clones and lacks some. Found here are roughly 180,000 clones, approximately 85% of them singletons; the top ten hold around 8%. This clone was picked up a small number of times. The source is a woman aged 60 to 75 with COVID-19, enrolled during active disease. Sample: peripheral blood. The gene calls are TRBV11-3 and TRBJ2-2; D is undetermined. The CDR3 region has the DNA TGTGCCAGCAGGCGCGAGAACACCGGGGAGCTGTTTTTT. Amino acid sequence: CASRRENTGELFF.